This T cell receptor beta chain originates from a study of blood T cells in healthy people across ages. Findings and limits, study-wide: Across samples, TCR beta diversity tracked strongly with naive T cell percentage.

This CDR3 is built from 14 residues. The V end was cut by 7 bases, the J end by 5 bases, with 17 bases between. Every donor contributed roughly 11 milliliters of peripheral blood by blood draw. This clonotype was seen a few times. Its cognate antigen is unknown. Using a J-beta primer mix together with a sample-barcoded 5' primer, a second PCR was run for about 6 to 12 cycles. A single record per CDR3 protein comes from TCRdb applying MiXCR to the 5' RACE reads. This sample carries 550,000 to 750,000 distinct CDR3 sequences, under 25% of them seen once, and the ten largest clones take 3% to 4.5%. V gene TRBV12-3 or TRBV12-4 combines with J gene TRBJ2-5; TRBD1 might be the D (6 bases). This TCR came from a man in his 70s in good health. Sample: blood. The CDR3 here is CASTSLNRDETQYF. As DNA, the CDR3 is TGTGCCAGCACTAGTCTGAACAGGGACGAGACCCAGTACTTC.